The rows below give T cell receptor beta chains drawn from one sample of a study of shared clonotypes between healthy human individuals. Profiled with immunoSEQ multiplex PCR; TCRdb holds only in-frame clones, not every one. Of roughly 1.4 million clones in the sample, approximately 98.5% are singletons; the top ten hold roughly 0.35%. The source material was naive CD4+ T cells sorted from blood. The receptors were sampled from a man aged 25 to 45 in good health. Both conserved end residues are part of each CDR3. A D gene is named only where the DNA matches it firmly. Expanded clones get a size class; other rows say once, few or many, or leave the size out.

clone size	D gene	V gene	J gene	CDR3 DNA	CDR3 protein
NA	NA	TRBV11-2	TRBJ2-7	TGTGCCAGCAGCACATCCCTCGGGAAACAAAACTACGAGCAGTACTTC	CASSTSLGKQNYEQYF
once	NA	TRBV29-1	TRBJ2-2	TGCAGCGTTGACGCCACCGGGGAGCTGTTTTTT	CSVDATGELFF
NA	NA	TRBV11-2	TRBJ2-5	TGTGCCAGCAGCTTAGGGGCAGGTGTAAAGACCCAGTACTTC	CASSLGAGVKTQYF
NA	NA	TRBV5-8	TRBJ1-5	TGTGCCAGCAGCCGGGACTGGGGAGGCAATCAGCCCCAGCATTTT	CASSRDWGGNQPQHF
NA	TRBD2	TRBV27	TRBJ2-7	TGTGCCAGCAGTCCCCGACTAGCGGGAGGAGGAGCCTACGAGCAGTACTTC	CASSPRLAGGGAYEQYF
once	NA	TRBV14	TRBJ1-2	TGTGCCAGCAGCCCCACCCCCTATGGCTACACCTTC	CASSPTPYGYTF
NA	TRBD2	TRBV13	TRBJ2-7	TGTGCCAGCAGCTTAGGCCTACGACTAGCGGGAGGGCCTTGGTACTTC	CASSLGLRLAGGPWYF
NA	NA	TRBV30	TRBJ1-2	TGTGCCTGGAGCCAGTCAAGGGTTAGTGGCTACACCTTC	CAWSQSRVSGYTF
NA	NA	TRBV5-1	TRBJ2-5	TGCGCCAGCAGTGGGATGATGTCCGAGGGGGAGACCCAGTACTTC	CASSGMMSEGETQYF
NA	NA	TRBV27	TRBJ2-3	TGTGCCAGCAGTTTAACCTTTTCTTCAGATACGCAGTATTTT	CASSLTFSSDTQYF
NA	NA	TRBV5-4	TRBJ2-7	TGTGCCAGCAGCTACGATCTAGAGACCTACGAGCAGTACTTC	CASSYDLETYEQYF
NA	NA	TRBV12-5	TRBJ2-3	TGTGCTAGTGGTTTTGGCGACAACACAGATACGCAGTATTTT	CASGFGDNTDTQYF
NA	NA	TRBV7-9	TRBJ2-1	TGTGCCAGCAGCCCCGCCGGGGGAGTTGAGCAGTTCTTC	CASSPAGGVEQFF
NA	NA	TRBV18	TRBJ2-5	TGTGCCAGCTCACTCTCAGGGGACGTCGAGACCCAGTACTTC	CASSLSGDVETQYF
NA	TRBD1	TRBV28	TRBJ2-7	TGTGCCAGCAGTTTAACAGGGGATTCCTACGAGCAGTACTTC	CASSLTGDSYEQYF
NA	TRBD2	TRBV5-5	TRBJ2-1	TGTGCCAGCAGCCAGCGGACTAGCCCCGATGAGCAGTTCTTC	CASSQRTSPDEQFF
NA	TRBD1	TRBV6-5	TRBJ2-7	TGTGCCAGCAGTCAACGGGACAGGGCCAACGAGCAGTACTTC	CASSQRDRANEQYF
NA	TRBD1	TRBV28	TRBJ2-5	TGTGCCAGCAGTTTCGCCGACAGGGGGAGGGAGACCCAGTACTTC	CASSFADRGRETQYF
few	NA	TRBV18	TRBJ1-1	TGTGCCAGCTCACCACCTTCTCACGGGGGCTCTGAAGCTTTCTTT	CASSPPSHGGSEAFF
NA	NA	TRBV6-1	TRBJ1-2	TGTGCCAGCAGTGAGAGCCAGAACTATGGCTACACCTTC	CASSESQNYGYTF
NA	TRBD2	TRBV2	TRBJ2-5	TGTGCCAGCAGCTTAGCGGGACCGGAGACCCAGTACTTC	CASSLAGPETQYF
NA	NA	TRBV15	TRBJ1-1	TGTGCCACCACCACAGACACGAACACTGAAGCTTTCTTT	CATTTDTNTEAFF
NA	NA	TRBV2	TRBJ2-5	TGTGCCAGCAGGGGATTTGGGGAGACCCAGTACTTC	CASRGFGETQYF
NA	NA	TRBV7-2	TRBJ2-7	TGTGCCAGCAGCATAAGGGGGGCGAGCTCCTACGAGCAGTACTTC	CASSIRGASSYEQYF
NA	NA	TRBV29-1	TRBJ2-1	TGCAGCGTTGTAGGGGATAGCTCCTACAATGAGCAGTTCTTC	CSVVGDSSYNEQFF
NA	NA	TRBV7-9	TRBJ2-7	TGTGCCAGCAGCTTCGGAGCAGGGGTCTCCTACGAGCAGTACTTC	CASSFGAGVSYEQYF
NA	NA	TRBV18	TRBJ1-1	TGTGCCAGCTCACCATCAGGATTTGGGTCTTTCTTT	CASSPSGFGSFF
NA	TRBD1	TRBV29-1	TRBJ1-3	TGCAGCGTTGACAGGGGGGACAACACCATATATTTT	CSVDRGDNTIYF
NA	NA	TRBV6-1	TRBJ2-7	TGTGCCAGCAGTGCCTATAGCGGCTACGAGCAGTACTTC	CASSAYSGYEQYF
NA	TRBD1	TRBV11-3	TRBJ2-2	TGTGCCAGCAGCTCCTGGACAGGGGGGACCGGGGAGCTGTTTTTT	CASSSWTGGTGELFF
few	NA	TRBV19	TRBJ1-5	TGTGCCACCCGGGACGGCAATCAGCCCCAGCATTTT	CATRDGNQPQHF
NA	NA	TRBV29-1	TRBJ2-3	TGCAGCGTTGAAAACCCAGGATTCCCCCCAGATACGCAGTATTTT	CSVENPGFPPDTQYF
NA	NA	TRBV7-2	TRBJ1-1	TGTGCCAGCAGCTTAGTTTGGGACACTGAAGCTTTCTTT	CASSLVWDTEAFF
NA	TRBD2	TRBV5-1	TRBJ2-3	TGCGCCAGCAGCTTGGAACCGGGAGGTACAGATACGCAGTATTTT	CASSLEPGGTDTQYF
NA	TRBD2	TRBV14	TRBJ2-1	TGTGCCAGCAGCCTACAACTAGCGGGAGGGGAGCAGTTCTTC	CASSLQLAGGEQFF
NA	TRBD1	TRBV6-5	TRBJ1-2	TGTGCCAGCAGTACCCACAGGGGTTCCTATGGCTACACCTTC	CASSTHRGSYGYTF
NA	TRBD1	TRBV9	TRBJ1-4	TGTGCCAGCAGCAAAAAACCGGGACAGGGGGAAGAAAAACTGTTTTTT	CASSKKPGQGEEKLFF
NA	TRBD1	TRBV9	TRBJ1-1	TGTGCCAGCAGCGTAGGTTCCTCCGCCCTGACAGGGGGTGGTACTGAAGCTTTCTTT	CASSVGSSALTGGGTEAFF
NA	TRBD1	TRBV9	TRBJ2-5	TGTGCCAGCAACAGGGGTGGTGAAGAGACCCAGTACTTC	CASNRGGEETQYF